This T cell receptor beta chain stems from a study of blood T cell repertoires in COVID-19 (dated by TCRdb to 2018 to 2021). Turning to the overall study: Samples from collaborators originated in the United States, Italy and Spain and spanned both the acute and convalescent phases of COVID-19. The prospective study material was composed of cDNA or gDNA derived from T cells, B-cell-depleted T cells, or PBMCs. The dataset comprised deeply sampled blood TCRbeta repertoires from subjects exposed to, actively infected with, or recovered from COVID-19. The repertoires were released in a freely available public database meant as a resource for research on the immune response to SARS-CoV-2. The samples were drawn from the first 160 participants of the ongoing ImmuneRACE study and from some 1,300 subjects provided by 6 global collaborators. Sample metadata almost always included a de-identified subject ID, COVID-19 status, age in years and sex. Where available, HLA class I and class II types were obtained from metadata supplied by the sample provider rather than from assay-based typing.

Turning to this clone: No cognate antigen has been identified for it. Base qualities are not at hand, and no much larger clone is one base apart.

One collaborating source in Seattle enrolled patients while the patients were actively infected and followed the patients over time throughout the course of disease. Whole blood was collected in K2EDTA tubes by collaborating institutions according to the institutions' own protocols. For TCRbeta analysis, collaborator samples were shipped as frozen whole blood, as isolated PBMCs, or as DNA extracted from either sample type. The immunoSEQ Assay, a bias-controlled multiplex PCR, was used to amplify TCRbeta CDR3 regions from genomic DNA. In the source study's methods: Nucleated cell counts per sample were estimated from amplification of reference gene primers within the assay. To quantify the absolute abundance of each unique TCRbeta CDR3 rearrangement, sequence reads were collapsed and filtered. For each sample, productive Simpson clonality was calculated by taking the square root of Simpson's diversity index across productive rearrangements. This immuneACCESS table, as held by TCRdb, lists in-frame sequences with V and J called but not all clones. Of the missing ones, under half trace to an unresolved V gene in checked studies; the others have no known cause. D and trimming come from the DNA, and the V and J calls and clone size come from that table. The sample yields about 350,000 clones; roughly nine tenths were counted once. The ten largest account for 3.9% of the sample.

The germline V gene (reference sequence) specifies SEHNR as CDR1 and FQNEAQ as CDR2. The junction shows trimming of 4 bases on V and 0 bases on J, plus 19 bases between the germline ends. The CDR3 goes from the cysteine to the phenylalanine over 18 residues. Only CDR3 DNA is held: 54 bases, read in frame from base 1. Findings and caveats that apply to the study as a whole: How much clinical and demographic metadata was included differed by source and by participant, and the metadata was provided uncurated.

The V and J segments used are TRBV7-9 and TRBJ1-3; 5 matching bases give a weak D call of TRBD1. The material sequenced was peripheral blood. The sequence was collected from a woman aged 55 to 70 with COVID-19, enrolled during active disease. The bases are TGTGCCAGCAGCTCTTGGGGCCCGACCGGAGACTCTGGAAACACCATATATTTT. Its amino acids are CASSSWGPTGDSGNTIYF. The CDR3 plus the reference TRBV7-9 and TRBJ1-3 genes for the other parts give the full variable domain: DTGVSQNPRHKITKRGQNVTFRCDPISEHNRLYWYRQTLGQGPEFLTYFQNEAQLEKSRLLSDRFSAERPKGSFSTLEIQRTEQGDSAMYLCASSSWGPTGDSGNTIYFGEGSWLTVV.